This T cell receptor beta chain was captured by sequencing in a study of cytomegalovirus exposure and HLA in healthy donors. Vbeta (60) and Jbeta (13) primers were used in the PCR. Assay: immunoSEQ multiplex PCR; the TCRdb copy retains only in-frame clones and omits some. The sample lists just over 150,000 clones; about three quarters were seen once. This TCR came from a woman between 40 and 55 years old in good health and CMV-seronegative. Sequences were obtained from PBMCs.

CDR3 nucleotides: TGTGCCAGCAGTGTGGGACATGTCCAGCCCCAGCATTTT. Its protein product is CASSVGHVQPQHF. The chain uses TRBV2 and TRBJ1-5; a weak D match, TRBD1 (6 bases). Trimming shortened V by 4 bases and J by 7 bases, and 11 bases separated the two germline ends. The CDR3 contains 13 residues. The germline V gene encodes CDR1 SNHLY and CDR2 FYNNEI.